Below are 10 T cell receptor beta chains sequenced from a single sample in a study of shared clonotypes between healthy human individuals. Positive CCR7 selection of CD45RO-negative cells yielded the naive CD8 cells, and terminally differentiated effector memory CD45RA+ cells were excluded. Sequencing used immunoSEQ multiplex PCR; TCRdb keeps in-frame clones, though not all of them. The sample holds some 2.1 million clones; about 93% are singletons and the top ten take around 1.8%. The sample consisted of naive CD8+ T cells from PBMCs. The receptors were sampled from a young man in good health. Some clones in this sample may be carry-over from other donors' samples.

CDR3 residues: CASSLKLGDFTDTQYF. Here the CDR3 DNA reads TGTGCCAGCAGTTTAAAACTAGGAGATTTCACAGATACGCAGTATTTT. The rearrangement links TRBV28 to TRBJ2-3; TRBD2 is a possible D gene (5 bases). Trimming removed 2 bases at V and 2 bases at J, with 14 bases between. CDR3 length equals 16 residues. Per the germline V gene, CDR1 is MDHEN and CDR2 is SYDVKM.

A word on this clone: Different DNA sequences within this sample yield the same CDR3. The rearrangement links TRBV19 to TRBJ1-1, with D uncertain. The CDR3 spans 11 residues. The germline V gene encodes CDR1 LNHDA and CDR2 SQIVND (reference sequence). The V end lost 8 bases, the J end lost 1 base, and 5 bases lay between the germline ends. CDR3 protein: CASWGNTEAFF. The DNA for the CDR3 is TGTGCCAGTTGGGGGAACACTGAAGCTTTCTTT.

The chain's CDR3 is CAWSVDRDYGYTF. CDR3 sequence (DNA): TGTGCCTGGAGTGTGGACAGAGACTATGGCTACACCTTC. This chain connects TRBV30 to TRBJ1-2; a weak D match, TRBD1 (6 bases). Trimming cost V 0 bases and J 3 bases, with 8 bases left between them. The CDR3 runs 13 residues. Germline loops: CDR1 GTSNPN, CDR2 SVGIG (reference sequence).

The rearrangement uses TRBV28 and TRBJ2-6; 11 bases line up with TRBD1. Germline CDR1 and CDR2: MDHEN and SYDVKM. V lost 4 bases, J lost 2 bases, and 10 bases stayed unmatched. The CDR3 is 19 amino acids. The CDR3 DNA sequence: TGTGCCAGCAGTTCTCCGGGACAGGGGGTATACGCTGGGGCCAACGTCCTGACTTTC. Amino acids: CASSSPGQGVYAGANVLTF.

This chain uses TRBV9 with TRBJ2-3; 9 bases match TRBD2. The CDR3 has 15 amino acids. Germline CDR1 is SGDLS and CDR2 is YYNGEE. J lost 2 bases, V lost 3 bases, and 4 bases had no gene match. The CDR3 coding sequence is TGTGCCAGCAGCGCGACTAGCGGCTTCACAGATACGCAGTATTTT. It codes for CASSATSGFTDTQYF. Based on the CDR3 plus reference TRBV9 and TRBJ2-3, the full variable domain is DSGVTQTPKHLITATGQRVTLRCSPRSGDLSVYWYQQSLDQGLQFLIQYYNGEERAKGNILERFSAQQFPDLHSELNLSSLELGDSALYFCASSATSGFTDTQYFGPGTRLTVL.

The V and J genes are TRBV5-6 and TRBJ2-5, with 7 bases matching TRBD2. With the DNA end fitting TRBJ2-7 better, the J assignment may be wrong. Germline V gene sequence: CDR1 SGHDT, CDR2 YYEEEE. The CDR3 length is 12 residues. This CDR3 reads CASSALAGEQYF. The CDR3 bases are TGTGCCAGCAGCGCCTTAGCGGGCGAGCAGTACTTC.

V gene TRBV28 combines with J gene TRBJ2-7, with 9 bases aligning to TRBD1. The germline V gene has CDR1 MDHEN and CDR2 SYDVKM. The length of the CDR3 is 14 residues. Trimming removed 6 bases from V and 5 bases from J; junction bases left unmatched: 8. The CDR3 DNA sequence: TGTGCCAGCAGCTGGGCGGGACAGGGACACGAGCAGTACTTC. Encoded protein: CASSWAGQGHEQYF.

About this clone itself: Other nucleotide sequences from this sample produce the same CDR3. The chain uses TRBV5-4 and TRBJ2-7, with D maybe TRBD2 (5 bases). The length of the CDR3 is 13 residues. The V and J ends lost 3 bases and 4 bases respectively, with 11 bases between them. Germline V gene sequence: CDR1 SGHNT, CDR2 YYREEE (reference sequence). The CDR3 DNA sequence: TGTGCCAGCAGCTCCGGGGTTGGATACGAGCAGTACTTC. This encodes CASSSGVGYEQYF.

V and J are TRBV5-4 and TRBJ1-5; D unresolved. Germline CDR1 is SGHNT and CDR2 is YYREEE (reference sequence). The CDR3 is 14 amino acids. V was cut by 2 bases and J by 2 bases, with 8 bases left in between. For the CDR3, the DNA is TGTGCCAGCAGCTTCATGGGTGGCAATCAGCCCCAGCATTTT. Translating it yields CASSFMGGNQPQHF.

The V call is TRBV27, the J call TRBJ2-7, with D perhaps matching TRBD1 or TRBD2 (5 bases each). Germline V gene sequence: CDR1 MNHEY, CDR2 SMNVEV (reference sequence). Trimming cost V 0 bases and J 5 bases, with 11 bases left between them. The CDR3 has 14 residues. CDR3 amino acids: CASSLSRAGNEQYF. The CDR3 DNA is TGTGCCAGCAGTTTATCGAGGGCAGGGAACGAGCAGTACTTC.